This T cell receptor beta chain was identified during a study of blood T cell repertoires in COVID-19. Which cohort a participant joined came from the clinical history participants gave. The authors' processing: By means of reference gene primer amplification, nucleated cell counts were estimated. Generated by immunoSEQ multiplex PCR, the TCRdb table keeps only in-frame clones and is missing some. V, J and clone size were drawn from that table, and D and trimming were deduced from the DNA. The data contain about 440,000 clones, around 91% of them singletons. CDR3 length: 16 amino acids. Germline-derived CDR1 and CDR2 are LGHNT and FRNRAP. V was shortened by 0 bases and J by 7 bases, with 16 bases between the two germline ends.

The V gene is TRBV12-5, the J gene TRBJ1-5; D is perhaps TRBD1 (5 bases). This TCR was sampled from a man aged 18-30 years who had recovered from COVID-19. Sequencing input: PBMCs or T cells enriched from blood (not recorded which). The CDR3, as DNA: TGTGCTAGTGGTTTGGTACTGGTAGGGGAGGCCCAGCCCCAGCATTTT. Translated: CASGLVLVGEAQPQHF.